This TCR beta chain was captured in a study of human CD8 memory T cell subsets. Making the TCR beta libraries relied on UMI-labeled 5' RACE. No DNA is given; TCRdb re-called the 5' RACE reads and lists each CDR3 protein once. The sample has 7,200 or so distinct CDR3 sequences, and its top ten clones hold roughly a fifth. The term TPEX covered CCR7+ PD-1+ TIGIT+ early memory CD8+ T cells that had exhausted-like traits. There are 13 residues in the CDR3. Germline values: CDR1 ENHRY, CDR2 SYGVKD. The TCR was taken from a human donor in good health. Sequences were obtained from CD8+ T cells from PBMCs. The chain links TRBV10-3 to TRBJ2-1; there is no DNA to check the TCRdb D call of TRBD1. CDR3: CAISELGTHEQFF.